These 27 T cell receptor beta chains were sequenced from one sample in a study of shared clonotypes between healthy human individuals. Sequencing used immunoSEQ multiplex PCR; TCRdb keeps in-frame clones, though not all of them. The sample includes hundreds of thousands of clones, around 96% of them seen just once. The sample comprised memory CD8+ T cells sorted from blood. Sample subset: CD45RO+ cells pooled with CCR7-negative TemRA cells. These receptors all come from a young man in good health.

This chain joins TRBV6-6 and TRBJ1-5; 8 bases match TRBD1. This CDR3 region has 16 residues. Germline loops: CDR1 MNHNY, CDR2 SVGAGI (reference sequence). V lost 2 bases, J lost 5 bases, and 8 bases stayed unmatched. The DNA for the CDR3 is TGTGCCAGCAGTTACCCCCACCCGGGACAGGATCAGCCCCAGCATTTT. Encoded protein: CASSYPHPGQDQPQHF.

This chain uses TRBV2 with TRBJ2-5; tentative D call: TRBD1 (5 bases). This CDR3 is 13 amino acids long. V was pared by 8 bases and J by 5 bases, with 15 bases between. Germline loops: CDR1 SNHLY, CDR2 FYNNEI. This CDR3 reads CASFSGWKETQYF. CDR3 DNA sequence: TGTGCCAGCTTTTCAGGGTGGAAGGAGACCCAGTACTTC.

This clone was seen just once. The chain is built from TRBV30 and TRBJ2-7, with a tentative D call TRBD2 (6 bases). Germline assignment: CDR1 GTSNPN and CDR2 SVGIG (reference sequence). The V end lost 0 bases, the J end lost 1 base, and 10 bases lay between the germline ends. The CDR3 sequence is 14 residues long. The CDR3 DNA reads as TGTGCCTGGAGTGTAGGCGGGAATTCCTACGAGCAGTACTTC. Its protein is CAWSVGGNSYEQYF.

The rearrangement joins TRBV9 to TRBJ2-4; TRBD2 agrees at 15 bases. This CDR3 spans 18 amino acids. Germline V lookup: CDR1 SGDLS, CDR2 YYNGEE. Unmatched junction bases numbered 9, after V lost 4 bases and J lost 4 bases. The DNA of the CDR3 is TGTGCCAGCAGCCCCCAAGGACTAGCGGGAGGGAATAAAAACATTCAGTACTTC. Its protein is CASSPQGLAGGNKNIQYF. Full variable domain (rest looked up from reference TRBV9 and TRBJ2-4): DSGVTQTPKHLITATGQRVTLRCSPRSGDLSVYWYQQSLDQGLQFLIQYYNGEERAKGNILERFSAQQFPDLHSELNLSSLELGDSALYFCASSPQGLAGGNKNIQYFGAGTRLSVL.

This rearrangement joins TRBV10-3 to TRBJ2-3; the match to TRBD2 covers 8 bases. Germline V lookup: CDR1 ENHRY, CDR2 SYGVKD. This CDR3 has 17 residues. Unmatched junction bases numbered 13, after V lost 8 bases and J lost 0 bases. The CDR3 nucleotides are TGTGCCATCGGGGCTAGCGGGTCATTACTTAGCACAGATACGCAGTATTTT. It yields the protein CAIGASGSLLSTDTQYF.

This CDR3 is CASSSSWGPFNEQFF. The DNA of the CDR3 is TGTGCCAGCAGCTCCTCCTGGGGTCCCTTCAATGAGCAGTTCTTC. The chain links TRBV11-3 to TRBJ2-1, with no clear D. V was cut by 4 bases and J by 6 bases, with 16 bases left in between. The V gene's germline CDR1 is SGHNT and CDR2 YENEEA. The CDR3 contains 15 residues.

The V gene is TRBV5-4, the J gene TRBJ2-2, with TRBD1 matching 8 bases. The ends lost 0 bases at V and 0 bases at J; junction bases unmatched: 1. Germline-derived CDR1 and CDR2 are SGHNT and YYREEE (reference sequence). The CDR3 runs to 16 residues. The CDR3 is CASSLEDRANTGELFF. The CDR3 DNA sequence: TGTGCCAGCAGCTTGGAGGACAGGGCGAACACCGGGGAGCTGTTTTTT.

This clone was counted a single time. The V gene is TRBV6-5, the J gene TRBJ2-5, with D unclear. The CDR3 has 14 residues. Germline assignment: CDR1 MNHEY and CDR2 SVGAGI. V shed 2 bases and J shed 0 bases, with 7 bases lying between them. The CDR3 DNA reads as TGTGCCAGCAGTTACGGCAATAACCAAGAGACCCAGTACTTC. Translated, it gives CASSYGNNQETQYF.

V gene TRBV5-5 combines with J gene TRBJ2-2, with D perhaps matching TRBD1 (5 bases). The CDR3 is made up of 14 amino acids. Trimming left V 1 base short and J 5 bases short, with 9 bases between. CDR1 is SGHKS and CDR2 is YYEKEE in the germline V gene (reference sequence). The CDR3 loop is CASSLTGLTGELFF. CDR3 DNA: TGTGCCAGCAGCTTGACAGGCCTGACCGGGGAGCTGTTTTTT.

The chain employs TRBV13 and TRBJ1-4, with TRBD1 as a possible D gene (6 bases). This CDR3 is 14 amino acids long. Germline-derived CDR1 and CDR2 are PRHDT and FYEKMQ (reference sequence). Trimming took 5 bases from V and 7 from J, leaving 14 bases between them. The CDR3 bases are TGTGCCAGCAGCCCCCAGGGGTGGGGTGAAAAACTGTTTTTT. This translates into CASSPQGWGEKLFF. Variable domain in full (rest from reference TRBV13 and TRBJ1-4): AAGVIQSPRHLIKEKRETATLKCYPIPRHDTVYWYQQGPGQDPQFLISFYEKMQSDKGSIPDRFSAQQFSDYHSELNMSSLELGDSALYFCASSPQGWGEKLFFGSGTQLSVL.

This clone was counted a single time. This chain links TRBV30 with TRBJ2-7; no definite D call. The ends were cut back, 0 bases at V and 7 bases at J, with 7 bases in the middle. The CDR3 runs to 11 residues. The germline V gene encodes CDR1 GTSNPN and CDR2 SVGIG (reference sequence). The CDR3 spells CAWSVMAEQYF. In nucleotides, the CDR3 is TGTGCCTGGAGTGTAATGGCGGAGCAGTACTTC.

The chain uses TRBV30 and TRBJ2-7; 8 positions agree with TRBD1. Trimming removed 7 bases from V and 0 bases from J; junction bases left unmatched: 11. There are 15 residues in the CDR3. Germline CDR1 reads GTSNPN; CDR2 reads SVGIG (reference sequence). This CDR3 is CAYLIGTGLSYEQYF. As DNA, the CDR3 is TGTGCCTACTTAATAGGGACAGGCCTCTCCTACGAGCAGTACTTC.

This clone came up once. CDR3 coding DNA: TGTGCCAGCAGCTCCCAGAATTACTTAGCCAAAAACATTCAGTACTTC. Its translation is CASSSQNYLAKNIQYF. The genes are TRBV28 and TRBJ2-4; D is unresolved. Germline V gene data show CDR1 as MDHEN and CDR2 as SYDVKM. The length of the CDR3 is 16 residues. Between the trimmed V and J ends, which lost 6 bases and 0 bases, there was a span of 15 bases.

This chain joins TRBV5-1 and TRBJ2-5; D gene unclear. CDR1 is SGHRS and CDR2 is YFSETQ in the germline V gene. V lost 1 base and J lost 1, with 8 bases in between. The CDR3 spans 14 residues. The CDR3 spells CASSLSPAQETQYF. The CDR3 DNA is TGCGCCAGCAGCTTGAGTCCAGCCCAAGAGACCCAGTACTTC.

The chain links TRBV20-1 to TRBJ1-2; D gene ambiguous. The CDR3 length is 10 residues. Germline CDR1 is DFQATT and CDR2 is SNEGSKA (reference sequence). Trimming cost V 4 bases and J 8 bases, with 8 bases left between them. The CDR3 is CSATPPGYTF. The CDR3 nucleotides are TGCAGTGCTACCCCCCCGGGCTACACCTTC.

CDR3 bases: TGTGCCAGCAGCTTAAACCAGGGGCCCTATGGCTACACCTTC. Translating it yields CASSLNQGPYGYTF. The V call is TRBV7-2, the J call TRBJ1-2; a weak D match, TRBD1 (6 bases). Trimming removed 2 bases from V and 4 bases from J, with 11 bases in between. Germline CDR1 is SGHTA and CDR2 is FQGNSA. The CDR3 totals 14 residues.

The V call is TRBV2, the J call TRBJ2-5; no definite D call. The CDR3 has 14 amino acids. V shed 3 bases and J shed 4 bases, with 12 bases lying between them. CDR1 is SNHLY and CDR2 is FYNNEI in the germline V gene. The CDR3 bases are TGTGCCAGCAGTGAGGGTCGTTCAGTAGAGACCCAGTACTTC. It is translated as CASSEGRSVETQYF.

The chain combines TRBV11-1 with TRBJ1-1; possibly TRBD1 for D (5 bases). Germline lookup yields CDR1 SGHAT and CDR2 FQDESV (reference sequence). CDR3 size: 15 residues. V lost 4 bases to trimming and J lost 1 base, with 13 bases between them. The CDR3 coding sequence is TGTGCCAGCAGCTACCGACGGGGGAGGAACACTGAAGCTTTCTTT. It codes for CASSYRRGRNTEAFF.

The CDR3, as DNA: TGTGCCAGCAGCAGGGTGGTTAATGAAAAACTGTTTTTT. Amino acid sequence: CASSRVVNEKLFF. V is TRBV6-5 and J is TRBJ1-4; tentatively, D is TRBD1 (5 bases). The CDR3 loop spans 13 amino acids. The V end lost 6 bases, the J end lost 4 bases, and 9 bases lay between the germline ends. The germline gives CDR1 MNHEY, CDR2 SVGAGI.

This chain connects TRBV4-2 to TRBJ2-3; TRBD2 might be the D (6 bases). The CDR3 is made up of 16 amino acids. The germline V gene encodes CDR1 LGHNA and CDR2 YNFKEQ. Trimming pared 4 bases from V and 2 bases from J, leaving 16 bases between. CDR3 bases: TGTGCCAGCAGCCCGGGTTCCCGGGACTCCACAGATACGCAGTATTTT. The encoded protein is CASSPGSRDSTDTQYF.

This clone occurred a few times. The rearrangement links TRBV9 to TRBJ2-1, with TRBD2 identical over 8 bases. After removal of 0 bases from V and 7 bases from J, the junction contained 0 bases not matched to a gene. The CDR3 loop spans 13 amino acids. Germline loops: CDR1 SGDLS, CDR2 YYNGEE. CDR3 coding DNA: TGTGCCAGCAGCGTAGCTAGCGGGAATGAGCAGTTCTTC. Its protein is CASSVASGNEQFF.

This clone was seen only once. CDR3 residues: CASSFGGSNEQFF. CDR3 sequence (DNA): TGTGCCAGCAGCTTTGGGGGTAGTAATGAGCAGTTCTTC. The chain has TRBV7-3 and TRBJ2-1; D may match TRBD1 or TRBD2 (5 bases each). V gave up 3 bases and J gave up 7 bases, with 10 bases separating them. The germline CDR1 and CDR2 sequences are SGHTA and FQGTGA. This CDR3 is built from 13 residues.

The V call is TRBV20-1, the J call TRBJ2-7; D remains ambiguous. Germline CDR1 reads DFQATT; CDR2 reads SNEGSKA (reference sequence). There are 9 residues in the CDR3. The V end lost 3 bases, the J end lost 6 bases, and 3 bases lay between the germline ends. The CDR3 sequence is CSARAEQYF. The CDR3 coding sequence is TGCAGTGCTAGGGCCGAGCAGTACTTC.

This clone was seen only once. The chain couples TRBV2 to TRBJ1-5; a weak D match, TRBD1 (5 bases). In germline, CDR1 is SNHLY, CDR2 FYNNEI. The CDR3 has 13 residues. V lost 6 bases and J 4 bases, leaving 10 bases between the germline ends. In nucleotides, the CDR3 is TGTGCCAGCAGGAGACAGACTAATCAGCCCCAGCATTTT. Translation gives CASRRQTNQPQHF.

This chain joins TRBV5-1 and TRBJ2-1; D possibly corresponds to TRBD2 (6 bases). Looked up from germline, CDR1 is SGHRS and CDR2 is YFSETQ. Trimming shortened V by 0 bases and J by 5 bases, and 6 bases separated the two germline ends. CDR3 length equals 13 residues. This chain's CDR3 is CASSLGLDNEQFF. The CDR3 nucleotides read TGCGCCAGCAGCTTGGGACTAGACAATGAGCAGTTCTTC.

This chain links TRBV27 with TRBJ2-5; 7 nucleotides agree with TRBD1. This CDR3 spans 14 amino acids. The ends lost 5 bases at V and 5 bases at J; junction bases unmatched: 8. CDR1 MNHEY and CDR2 SMNVEV come from the germline V gene (reference sequence). The CDR3 loop is CASSMRGLTETQYF. In DNA form, the CDR3 reads TGTGCCAGCAGTATGAGGGGGCTTACGGAGACCCAGTACTTC.

V and J are TRBV7-9 and TRBJ2-3; TRBD1 might be the D (5 bases). V lost 2 bases to trimming and J lost 10 bases, with 16 bases between them. Germline CDR1 reads SEHNR; CDR2 reads FQNEAQ (reference sequence). The CDR3 is 14 residues long. Written as DNA, the CDR3 is TGTGCCAGCAGCTTACTAGGACAATCCCTTGCGCAGTATTTT. Translated, it gives CASSLLGQSLAQYF.